These T cell receptor beta chains were read from a single sample in a study of T cell changes during pregnancy in multiple sclerosis. Method: immunoSEQ multiplex PCR; TCRdb's copy keeps in-frame clones and lacks some. The sample records 40,000 or so clones, 91% being singletons. The sample consisted of CD8+ T cells from peripheral blood mononuclear cells, taken after pregnancy. The source of these receptors is a female donor with multiple sclerosis, enrolled in a pregnancy study. Both conserved end residues are part of each CDR3. The D gene is left open where the match is weak. Some rows mark clone size as missing; the rest say once, few, many or name a class of expanded clone.

size: once
V: TRBV5-5
length: 15
J: TRBJ2-1
D: TRBD2
CDR3: CASSLRLAGDNEQFF
DNA: TGTGCCAGCAGCTTGCGCCTAGCGGGTGACAATGAGCAGTTCTTC

size: .
V: TRBV19
length: 13
J: TRBJ2-5
D: .
CDR3: CASSGPKEETQYF
DNA: TGTGCCAGTAGTGGGCCCAAAGAAGAGACCCAGTACTTC

size: .
V: TRBV28
length: 14
J: TRBJ2-7
D: TRBD2
CDR3: CASSHGTRVDEQYF
DNA: TGTGCCAGCAGTCACGGGACTAGAGTGGACGAGCAGTACTTC

size: .
V: TRBV27
length: 14
J: TRBJ1-3
D: .
CDR3: CASSSTKPGNTIYF
DNA: TGTGCCAGCAGTTCCACAAAACCTGGAAACACCATATATTTT

size: .
V: TRBV7-9
length: 16
J: TRBJ2-3
D: TRBD2
CDR3: CASSPRLAGGPDTQYF
DNA: TGTGCCAGCAGCCCCCGACTAGCGGGAGGGCCAGATACGCAGTATTTT

size: .
V: TRBV14
length: 15
J: TRBJ2-1
D: .
CDR3: CASSPGISSYNEQFF
DNA: TGTGCCAGCAGCCCGGGGATCTCTTCCTACAATGAGCAGTTCTTC

size: .
V: TRBV13
length: 13
J: TRBJ2-5
D: .
CDR3: CASSFEDSETQYF
DNA: TGTGCCAGCAGCTTTGAGGATTCTGAGACCCAGTACTTC

size: once
V: TRBV28
length: 19
J: TRBJ1-5
D: TRBD1
CDR3: CASSLIKGQGHYSNQPQHF
DNA: TGTGCCAGCAGTTTAATTAAGGGACAGGGCCATTATAGCAATCAGCCCCAGCATTTT

size: .
V: TRBV19
length: 13
J: TRBJ1-1
D: TRBD1
CDR3: CASADRGITEAFF
DNA: TGTGCCAGCGCGGACAGGGGGATAACTGAAGCTTTCTTT

size: .
V: TRBV10-3
length: 13
J: TRBJ2-7
D: .
CDR3: CAISEAGNYEQYF
DNA: TGTGCCATCAGTGAGGCGGGAAACTACGAGCAGTACTTC

size: .
V: TRBV30
length: 18
J: TRBJ2-3
D: .
CDR3: CAWSVPLTARVETDTQYF
DNA: TGTGCCTGGAGTGTACCATTAACTGCCAGGGTAGAAACAGATACGCAGTATTTT

size: once
V: TRBV9
length: 11
J: TRBJ1-2
D: .
CDR3: CASSRGYGYTF
DNA: TGTGCCAGCAGCCGGGGGTATGGCTACACCTTC

size: .
V: TRBV4-2
length: 17
J: TRBJ2-7
D: .
CDR3: CASSPYNGGDLSYEQYF
DNA: TGTGCCAGCAGCCCCTATAATGGAGGGGACCTATCCTACGAGCAGTACTTC

size: .
V: TRBV7-6
length: 15
J: TRBJ2-7
D: .
CDR3: CASSNSGEFHYEQYF
DNA: TGTGCCAGCAGCAACTCCGGGGAATTTCACTACGAGCAGTACTTC

size: .
V: TRBV6-5
length: 15
J: TRBJ2-3
D: TRBD2
CDR3: CASSYGAGGTDTQYF
DNA: TGTGCCAGCAGTTACGGGGCGGGAGGAACAGATACGCAGTATTTT

size: .
V: TRBV6-1
length: 15
J: TRBJ2-3
D: .
CDR3: CASSDSNGGADTQYF
DNA: TGTGCCAGCAGTGACTCAAACGGCGGTGCAGATACGCAGTATTTT

size: .
V: TRBV7-9
length: 16
J: TRBJ2-7
D: TRBD1
CDR3: CASSPGDRGPSYEQYF
DNA: TGTGCCAGCAGCCCCGGGGACAGGGGCCCCTCCTACGAGCAGTACTTC

size: .
V: TRBV30
length: 14
J: TRBJ2-7
D: TRBD1
CDR3: CAWSVGQGAYEQYF
DNA: TGTGCCTGGAGTGTAGGACAGGGGGCCTACGAGCAGTACTTC

size: .
V: TRBV28
length: 15
J: TRBJ2-7
D: TRBD2
CDR3: CASSLFREVWYEQYF
DNA: TGTGCCAGCAGTTTATTCCGGGAGGTATGGTACGAGCAGTACTTC

size: .
V: TRBV13
length: 17
J: TRBJ2-3
D: .
CDR3: CASSLGGGGPPTDTQYF
DNA: TGTGCCAGCAGCTTAGGGGGCGGGGGCCCCCCAACAGATACGCAGTATTTT

size: .
V: TRBV5-1
length: 17
J: TRBJ2-6
D: TRBD1
CDR3: CASSQGQTVSGANVLTF
DNA: TGCGCCAGCAGCCAGGGACAGACCGTCTCTGGGGCCAACGTCCTGACTTTC

size: .
V: TRBV7-9
length: 16
J: TRBJ2-7
D: TRBD2
CDR3: CASSPPTSGASYEQYF
DNA: TGTGCCAGCAGTCCCCCGACTAGCGGGGCCTCCTACGAGCAGTACTTC

size: .
V: TRBV27
length: 15
J: TRBJ2-7
D: TRBD2
CDR3: CASSMTSGAAYEQYF
DNA: TGTGCCAGCAGTATGACTAGCGGGGCGGCGTACGAGCAGTACTTC

size: once
V: TRBV5-6
length: 17
J: TRBJ2-5
D: .
CDR3: CASSLKIGGGARETQYF
DNA: TGTGCCAGCAGCTTGAAGATCGGTGGGGGCGCCAGGGAGACCCAGTACTTC

size: .
V: TRBV9
length: 18
J: TRBJ2-2
D: TRBD2
CDR3: CASSVGDIGTSFHGELFF
DNA: TGTGCCAGCAGCGTAGGGGATATCGGGACTAGCTTTCACGGGGAGCTGTTTTTT

size: .
V: TRBV4-2
length: 16
J: TRBJ1-2
D: .
CDR3: CASSRQRDAPIYGYTF
DNA: TGTGCCAGCAGCCGCCAGCGGGACGCACCGATCTATGGCTACACCTTC

size: .
V: TRBV7-9
length: 15
J: TRBJ2-5
D: TRBD1
CDR3: CASSPPTGGEETQYF
DNA: TGTGCCAGCAGCCCCCCGACAGGGGGCGAGGAGACCCAGTACTTC

size: .
V: TRBV27
length: 14
J: TRBJ1-1
D: .
CDR3: CASSLQGLGTEAFF
DNA: TGTGCCAGCAGTTTACAGGGCCTCGGCACTGAAGCTTTCTTT

size: .
V: TRBV5-4
length: 13
J: TRBJ1-1
D: TRBD1
CDR3: CASQGEMNTEAFF
DNA: TGTGCCAGCCAGGGGGAGATGAACACTGAAGCTTTCTTT

size: .
V: TRBV6-5
length: 14
J: TRBJ2-3
D: TRBD2
CDR3: CASSPSSGADTQYF
DNA: TGTGCCAGCAGTCCGTCTAGCGGAGCAGATACGCAGTATTTT

size: .
V: TRBV9
length: 18
J: TRBJ2-1
D: TRBD2
CDR3: CASSVARGSGRGYNEQFF
DNA: TGTGCCAGCAGCGTAGCTCGGGGTAGCGGGAGGGGATACAATGAGCAGTTCTTC

size: once
V: TRBV15
length: 11
J: TRBJ1-4
D: .
CDR3: CATSAGEKLFF
DNA: TGTGCCACCAGCGCAGGGGAAAAACTGTTTTTT

size: once
V: TRBV7-3
length: 17
J: TRBJ2-2
D: TRBD2
CDR3: CASSSPVAGGRTGELFF
DNA: TGTGCCAGCAGCTCCCCTGTAGCGGGAGGCCGCACCGGGGAGCTGTTTTTT

size: .
V: TRBV9
length: 15
J: TRBJ1-3
D: .
CDR3: CASSPTGNSGNTIYF
DNA: TGTGCCAGCAGCCCTACAGGTAACTCTGGAAACACCATATATTTT

size: .
V: TRBV7-3
length: 18
J: TRBJ2-3
D: .
CDR3: CASSPQGSRGSDTDTQYF
DNA: TGTGCCAGCAGCCCTCAAGGGTCAAGGGGGTCGGACACAGATACGCAGTATTTT

size: .
V: TRBV5-1
length: 13
J: TRBJ2-3
D: TRBD2
CDR3: CASTGLAGDTQYF
DNA: TGCGCCAGCACGGGACTAGCGGGAGATACGCAGTATTTT

size: few
V: TRBV5-6
length: 14
J: TRBJ2-7
D: .
CDR3: CASSLFVSSYEQYF
DNA: TGTGCCAGCAGCTTGTTTGTGAGCTCCTACGAGCAGTACTTC

size: .
V: TRBV7-6
length: 17
J: TRBJ2-7
D: .
CDR3: CASSLRGTGTLLYEQYF
DNA: TGTGCCAGCAGTTTAAGAGGGACGGGGACTCTACTTTACGAGCAGTACTTC

size: .
V: TRBV5-4
length: 15
J: TRBJ1-2
D: .
CDR3: CASTGPGVPYYGYTF
DNA: TGTGCCAGCACCGGGCCCGGGGTGCCCTACTATGGCTACACCTTC